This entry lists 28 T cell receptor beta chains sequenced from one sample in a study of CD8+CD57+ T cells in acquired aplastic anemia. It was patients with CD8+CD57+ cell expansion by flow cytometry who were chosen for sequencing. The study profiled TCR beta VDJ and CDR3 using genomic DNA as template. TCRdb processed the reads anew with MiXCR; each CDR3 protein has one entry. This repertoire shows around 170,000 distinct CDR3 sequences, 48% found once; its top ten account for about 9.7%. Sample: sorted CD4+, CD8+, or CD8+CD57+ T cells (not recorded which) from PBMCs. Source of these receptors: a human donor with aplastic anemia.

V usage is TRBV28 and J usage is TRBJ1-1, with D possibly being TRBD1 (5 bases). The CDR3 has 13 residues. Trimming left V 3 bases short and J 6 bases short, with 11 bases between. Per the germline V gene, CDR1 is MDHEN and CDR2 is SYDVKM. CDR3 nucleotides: TGTGCCAGCAGTTTCCGGGTGGGGGCTGAAGCTTTCTTT. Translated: CASSFRVGAEAFF.

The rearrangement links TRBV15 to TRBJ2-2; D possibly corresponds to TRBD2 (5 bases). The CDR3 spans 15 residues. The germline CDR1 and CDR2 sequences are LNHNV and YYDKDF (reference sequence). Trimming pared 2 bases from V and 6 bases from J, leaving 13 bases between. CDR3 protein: CATSRLLEGAGELFF. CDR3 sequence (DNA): TGTGCCACCAGCAGACTACTAGAGGGAGCCGGGGAGCTGTTTTTT. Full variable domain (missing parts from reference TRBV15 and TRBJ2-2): DAMVIQNPRYQVTQFGKPVTLSCSQTLNHNVMYWYQQKSSQAPKLLFHYYDKDFNNEADTPDNFQSRRPNTSFCFLDIRSPGLGDTAMYLCATSRLLEGAGELFFGEGSRLTVL.

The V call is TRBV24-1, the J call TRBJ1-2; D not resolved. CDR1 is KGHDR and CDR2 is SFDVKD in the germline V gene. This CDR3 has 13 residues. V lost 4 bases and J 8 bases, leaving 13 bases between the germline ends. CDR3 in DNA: TGTGCCACCAGTGACCCGGGTTCTGGAGGCTACACCTTC. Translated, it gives CATSDPGSGGYTF.

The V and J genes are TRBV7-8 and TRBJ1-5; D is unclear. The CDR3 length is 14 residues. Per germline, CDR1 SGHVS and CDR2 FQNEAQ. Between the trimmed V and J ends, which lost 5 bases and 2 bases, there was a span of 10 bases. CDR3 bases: TGTGCCAGCAGCCTTTCCGGGGGCAATCAGCCCCAGCATTTT. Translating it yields CASSLSGGNQPQHF.

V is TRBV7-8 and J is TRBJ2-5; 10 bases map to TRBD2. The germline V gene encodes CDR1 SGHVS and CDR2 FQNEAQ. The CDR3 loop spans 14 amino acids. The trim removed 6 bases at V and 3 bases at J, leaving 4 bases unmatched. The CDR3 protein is CASSNSGGKETQYF. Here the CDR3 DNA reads TGTGCCAGCAGTAATAGCGGGGGGAAAGAGACCCAGTACTTC. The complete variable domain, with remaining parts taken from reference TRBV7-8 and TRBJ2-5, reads GAGVSQSPRYKVAKRGQDVALRCDPISGHVSLFWYQQALGQGPEFLTYFQNEAQLDKSGLPSDRFFAERPEGSVSTLKIQRTQQEDSAVYLCASSNSGGKETQYFGPGTRLLVL.

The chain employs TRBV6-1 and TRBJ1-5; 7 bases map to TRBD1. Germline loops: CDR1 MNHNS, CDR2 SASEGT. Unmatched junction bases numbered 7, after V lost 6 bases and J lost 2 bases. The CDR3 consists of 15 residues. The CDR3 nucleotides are TGTGCCAGCAGAGAAAGCAGGGGGGGCAATCAGCCCCAGCATTTT. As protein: CASRESRGGNQPQHF.

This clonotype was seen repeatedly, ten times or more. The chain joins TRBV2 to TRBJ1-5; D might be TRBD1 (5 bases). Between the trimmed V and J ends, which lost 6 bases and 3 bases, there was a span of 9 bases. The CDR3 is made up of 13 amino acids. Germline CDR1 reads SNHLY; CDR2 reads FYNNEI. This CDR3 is CASRGDLNQPQHF. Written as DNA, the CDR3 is TGTGCCAGCAGGGGGGACCTCAATCAGCCCCAGCATTTT.

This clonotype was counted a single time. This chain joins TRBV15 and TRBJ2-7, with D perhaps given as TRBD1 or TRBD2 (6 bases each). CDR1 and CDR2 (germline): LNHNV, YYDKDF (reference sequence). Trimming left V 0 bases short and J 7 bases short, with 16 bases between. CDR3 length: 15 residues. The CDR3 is CATSRDRGEAHEQYF. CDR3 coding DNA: TGTGCCACCAGCAGAGATAGGGGGGAAGCCCATGAGCAGTACTTC.

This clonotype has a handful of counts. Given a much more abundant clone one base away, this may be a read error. CDR3 nucleotides: TGCAGTGCTAGAGATCGAGCAGGAGATAACTATGGCTACACCTTC. Its translation: CSARDRAGDNYGYTF. The V and J genes are TRBV20-1 and TRBJ1-2, with unresolved D. The CDR3 loop spans 15 amino acids. Germline V lookup: CDR1 DFQATT, CDR2 SNEGSKA (reference sequence). Trimming stripped 0 bases from V and 1 base from J, with 12 bases between.

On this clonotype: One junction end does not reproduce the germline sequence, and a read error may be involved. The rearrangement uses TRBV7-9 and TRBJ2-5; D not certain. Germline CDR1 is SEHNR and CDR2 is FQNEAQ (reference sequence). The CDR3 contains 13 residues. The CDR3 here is CDSSQTGLETQYF. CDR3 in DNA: TGTGACAGCAGCCAGACTGGCTTGGAGACCCAGTACTTC.

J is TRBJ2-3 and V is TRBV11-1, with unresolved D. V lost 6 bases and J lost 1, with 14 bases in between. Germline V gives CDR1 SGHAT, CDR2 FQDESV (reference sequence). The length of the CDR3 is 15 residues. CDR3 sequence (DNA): TGTGCCAGCAGTTCCGATGACATCCGCACAGATACGCAGTATTTT. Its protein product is CASSSDDIRTDTQYF. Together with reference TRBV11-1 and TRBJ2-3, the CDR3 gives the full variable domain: EAEVAQSPRYKITEKSQAVAFWCDPISGHATLYWYRQILGQGPELLVQFQDESVVDDSQLPKDRFSAERLKGVDSTLKIQPAELGDSAMYLCASSSDDIRTDTQYFGPGTRLTVL.

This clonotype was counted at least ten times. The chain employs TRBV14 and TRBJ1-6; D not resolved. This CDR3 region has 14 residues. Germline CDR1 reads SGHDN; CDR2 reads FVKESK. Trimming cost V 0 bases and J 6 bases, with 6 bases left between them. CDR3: CASSQDRGNSPLHF. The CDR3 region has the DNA TGTGCCAGCAGCCAAGATCGGGGTAATTCACCCCTCCACTTT.

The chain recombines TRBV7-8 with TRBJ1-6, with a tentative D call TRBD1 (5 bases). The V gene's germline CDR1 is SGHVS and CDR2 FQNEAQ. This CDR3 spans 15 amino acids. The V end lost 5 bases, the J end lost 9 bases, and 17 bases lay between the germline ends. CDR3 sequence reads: CASSPRRPGVSPLHF. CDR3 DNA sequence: TGTGCCAGCAGCCCCCGACGACCGGGGGTTTCACCCCTCCACTTT. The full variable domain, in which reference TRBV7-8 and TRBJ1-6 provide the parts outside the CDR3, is GAGVSQSPRYKVAKRGQDVALRCDPISGHVSLFWYQQALGQGPEFLTYFQNEAQLDKSGLPSDRFFAERPEGSVSTLKIQRTQQEDSAVYLCASSPRRPGVSPLHFGNGTRLTVT.

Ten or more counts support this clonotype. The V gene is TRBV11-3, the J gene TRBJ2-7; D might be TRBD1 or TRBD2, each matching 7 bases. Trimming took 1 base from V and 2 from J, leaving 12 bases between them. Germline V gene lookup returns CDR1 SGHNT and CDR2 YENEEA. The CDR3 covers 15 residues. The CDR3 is CASSLVQGGTYEQYF. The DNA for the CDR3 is TGTGCCAGCAGCTTAGTCCAGGGGGGGACCTACGAGCAGTACTTC. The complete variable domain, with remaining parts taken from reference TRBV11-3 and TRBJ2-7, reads EAGVVQSPRYKIIEKKQPVAFWCNPISGHNTLYWYLQNLGQGPELLIRYENEEAVDDSQLPKDRFSAERLKGVDSTLKIQPAELGDSAVYLCASSLVQGGTYEQYFGPGTRLTVT.

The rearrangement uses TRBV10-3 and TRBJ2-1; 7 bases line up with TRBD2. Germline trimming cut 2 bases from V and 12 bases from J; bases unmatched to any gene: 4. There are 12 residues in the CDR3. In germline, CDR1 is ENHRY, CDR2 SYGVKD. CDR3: CAISESTSVQFF. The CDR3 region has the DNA TGTGCCATCAGTGAGAGTACTAGCGTGCAGTTCTTC.

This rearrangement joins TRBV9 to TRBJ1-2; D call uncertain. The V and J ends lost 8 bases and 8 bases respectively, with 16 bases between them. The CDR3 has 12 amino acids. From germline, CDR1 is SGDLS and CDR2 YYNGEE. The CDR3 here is CASGGRSGGYTF. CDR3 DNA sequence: TGTGCCAGTGGCGGACGCAGCGGGGGCTACACCTTC.

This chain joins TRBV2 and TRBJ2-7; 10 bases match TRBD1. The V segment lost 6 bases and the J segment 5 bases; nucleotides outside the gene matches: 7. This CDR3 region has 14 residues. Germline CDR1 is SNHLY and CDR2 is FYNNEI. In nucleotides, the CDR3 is TGTGCCAGCAGAGAGGGGACAGGGGCCCACGAGCAGTACTTC. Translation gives CASREGTGAHEQYF.

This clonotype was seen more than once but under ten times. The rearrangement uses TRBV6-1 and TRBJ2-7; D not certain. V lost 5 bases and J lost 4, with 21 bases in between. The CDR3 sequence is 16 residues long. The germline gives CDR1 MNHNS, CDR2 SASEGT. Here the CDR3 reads CASSPLVTFPMYEQYF. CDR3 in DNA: TGTGCCAGCAGTCCCTTGGTGACCTTTCCTATGTACGAGCAGTACTTC.

The CDR3 coding sequence is TGTGCCAGCAGCGAATCCCTGTACAATGAGCAGTTCTTC. Its protein product is CASSESLYNEQFF. This chain joins TRBV7-9 and TRBJ2-1; D remains ambiguous. Germline CDR1 SEHNR, CDR2 FQNEAQ (reference sequence). The V and J ends lost 5 bases and 4 bases respectively, with 9 bases between them. This CDR3 is built from 13 residues.

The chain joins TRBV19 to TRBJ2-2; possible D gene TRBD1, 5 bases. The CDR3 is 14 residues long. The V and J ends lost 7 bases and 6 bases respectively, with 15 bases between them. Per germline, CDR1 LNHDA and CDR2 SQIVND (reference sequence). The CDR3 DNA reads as TGTGCCAGTAACCCCCTGGGGCAGGCCGGGGAGCTGTTTTTT. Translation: CASNPLGQAGELFF.

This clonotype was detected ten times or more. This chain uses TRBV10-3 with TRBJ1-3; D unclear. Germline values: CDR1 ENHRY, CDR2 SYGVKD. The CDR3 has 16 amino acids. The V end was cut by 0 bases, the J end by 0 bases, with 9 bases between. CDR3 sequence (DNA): TGTGCCATCAGTGAGTCGTTAAGTAACTCTGGAAACACCATATATTTT. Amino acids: CAISESLSNSGNTIYF.

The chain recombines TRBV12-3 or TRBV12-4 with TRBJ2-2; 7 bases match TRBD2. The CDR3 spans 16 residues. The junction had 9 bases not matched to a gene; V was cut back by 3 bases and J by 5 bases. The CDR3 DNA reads TGTGCCAGCAGTTTGGGACTTTCGGGAGGTACCGGGGAGCTGTTTTTT. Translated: CASSLGLSGGTGELFF.

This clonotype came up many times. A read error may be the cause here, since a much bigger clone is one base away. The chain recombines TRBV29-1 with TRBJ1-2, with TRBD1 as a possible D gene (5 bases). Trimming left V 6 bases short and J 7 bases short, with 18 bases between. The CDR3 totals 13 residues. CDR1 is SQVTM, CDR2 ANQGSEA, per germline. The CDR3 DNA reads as TGCAGCGTCGAGCCGGGACGGTGGCGTGGCTACACCTTC. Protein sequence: CSVEPGRWRGYTF.

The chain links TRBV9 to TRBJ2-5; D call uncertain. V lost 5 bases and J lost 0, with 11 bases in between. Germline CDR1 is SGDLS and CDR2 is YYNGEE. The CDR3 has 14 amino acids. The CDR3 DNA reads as TGTGCCAGCAGTTTGCCCCCCTACCAAGAGACCCAGTACTTC. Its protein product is CASSLPPYQETQYF.

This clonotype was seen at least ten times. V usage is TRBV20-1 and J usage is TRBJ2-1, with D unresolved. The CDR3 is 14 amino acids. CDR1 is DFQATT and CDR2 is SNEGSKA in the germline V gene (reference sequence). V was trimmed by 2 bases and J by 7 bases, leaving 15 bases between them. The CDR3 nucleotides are TGCAGTGCTAGAAAAGCGAGATTAGGGAATGAGCAGTTCTTC. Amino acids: CSARKARLGNEQFF.

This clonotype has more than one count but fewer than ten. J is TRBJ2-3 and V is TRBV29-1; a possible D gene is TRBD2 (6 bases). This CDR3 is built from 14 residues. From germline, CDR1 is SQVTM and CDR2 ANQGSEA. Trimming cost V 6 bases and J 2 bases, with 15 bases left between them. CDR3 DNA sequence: TGCAGCGTCCGCGGGGCCTTCCTCACAGATACGCAGTATTTT. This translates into CSVRGAFLTDTQYF.

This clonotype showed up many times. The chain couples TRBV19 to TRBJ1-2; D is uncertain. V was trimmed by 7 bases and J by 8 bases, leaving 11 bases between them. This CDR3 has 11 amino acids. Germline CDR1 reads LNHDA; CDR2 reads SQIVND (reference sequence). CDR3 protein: CASNPRRGYTF. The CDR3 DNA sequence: TGTGCCAGTAATCCTAGAAGAGGCTACACCTTC.

In nucleotides, the CDR3 is TGTGCCAGCAGTGCGGCTAGCGGGGACCAAGAGACCCAGTACTTC. Its protein product is CASSAASGDQETQYF. This chain connects TRBV5-5 to TRBJ2-5; 9 positions agree with TRBD2. This CDR3 is built from 15 residues. Per the germline V gene, CDR1 is SGHKS and CDR2 is YYEKEE (reference sequence). With V trimmed by 5 bases and J by 0 bases, 5 bases remained unmatched.